The clone carrying this T cell receptor (beta chain) appeared many times. The antigen is undetermined. The sample comes from a study of regulatory T cells in long-lasting Graves disease. Study-wide results and caveats: Public clonotype sharing was higher in persistent than newly diagnosed patients. Exclusively peripheral blood, rather than thyroid tissue, was studied.

The time point was: newly diagnosed GD, antithyroid drugs for less than 3 months. After RNA was extracted from PBMCs, the TCR library was made from it. The CDR3 consists of 14 residues. Trimming removed 1 base at V and 6 bases at J, with 12 bases between. Per germline, CDR1 MNHNS and CDR2 SASEGT. CDR3 regions were amplified by Arm-PCR using iRepertoire HTBI primers to build TCR beta libraries. Under the authors' procedure: Samples jointly harbored about 63 TRBV and about 14 TRBJ segments. TCRdb re-derived calls from the multiplex PCR reads in MiXCR, one entry per CDR3 protein. The V and J calls were not made by the authors but by TCRdb's processing. The table includes a few hundred thousand distinct CDR3 sequences, around a sixth detected once. The sample also formed part of further work on T cells in Graves' hyperthyroidism and ophthalmopathy. That source adds: Those patients with uncontrolled infection, other autoimmune disease, pregnancy or lactation were excluded.

Sequencing used peripheral blood mononuclear cells (PBMCs), obtained at new diagnosis, from a patient treated with antithyroid drugs. This receptor was identified in a woman aged 25-40 years with Graves disease. The chain has TRBV6-1 and TRBJ1-2; D unclear. CDR3 sequence (DNA): TGTGCCAGCAGTGAAGTAGGTCCGCGCGATGGCTACACCTTC. It yields the protein CASSEVGPRDGYTF.